Below, 23 T cell receptor beta chains from the same sample are listed, as sequenced in a study of blood T cells in healthy people across ages. For the second PCR, which ran for roughly 6 to 11 cycles, a sample-barcoded 5' primer and a J-beta primer mix were used. Each CDR3 protein is one row after TCRdb ran MiXCR on the 5' RACE reads. The sample contains about 1.4 million distinct CDR3 sequences, 45% to 70% of which appear only once. The material sequenced was blood. These receptors originate from a man aged 18 to 29 in good health.

This clonotype was recorded once. The J gene is TRBJ2-1, the V gene TRBV6-5, with 11 nucleotides matching TRBD1. V lost 4 bases and J lost 14; bases outside the gene matches: 4. The CDR3 is 12 residues long. CDR1 is MNHEY and CDR2 is SVGAGI in the germline V gene. The CDR3 DNA reads as TGTGCCAGCAGTTCAGGGGGACAGGGGGAGTTCTTC. This translates into CASSSGGQGEFF.

On this clonotype: An end of the junction does not agree with germline; a read error may underlie this. The chain joins TRBV20-1 to TRBJ1-1, with no clear D. The CDR3 is 11 amino acids. CDR1 and CDR2 (germline): DFQATT, SNEGSKA (reference sequence). CDR3 in amino acids: CSPRMGTEAFF. Here the CDR3 DNA reads TGTAGTCCGCGCATGGGCACTGAAGCTTTCTTT.

V gene TRBV6-6 combines with J gene TRBJ2-5; D perhaps matches TRBD2 (6 bases). CDR1 and CDR2 (germline): MNHNY, SVGAGI (reference sequence). The CDR3 length is 16 residues. V was clipped by 5 bases and J by 1 base, with 17 bases between them. The CDR3 bases are TGTGCCAGCAGTACCTACACTTGGAGGGGCCAAGAGACCCAGTACTTC. This gives the protein CASSTYTWRGQETQYF.

The genes are TRBV9 and TRBJ2-2, with TRBD2 identical over 13 bases. V lost 7 bases and J lost 4; bases outside the gene matches: 10. The germline gives CDR1 SGDLS, CDR2 YYNGEE. The CDR3 is made up of 17 amino acids. The CDR3 coding sequence is TGTGCCAGCGGCCGGACTAGCGGGAGTTTGAGCACCGGGGAGCTGTTTTTT. This translates into CASGRTSGSLSTGELFF. The variable domain in full, with the rest retrieved from reference TRBV9 and TRBJ2-2, is DSGVTQTPKHLITATGQRVTLRCSPRSGDLSVYWYQQSLDQGLQFLIQYYNGEERAKGNILERFSAQQFPDLHSELNLSSLELGDSALYFCASGRTSGSLSTGELFFGEGSRLTVL.

This chain joins TRBV3-1 and TRBJ2-3; 7 positions match TRBD1. Germline-derived CDR1 and CDR2 are LGHDT and YNNKEL (reference sequence). This CDR3 region has 16 residues. Trimming removed 4 bases from V and 0 bases from J; junction bases left unmatched: 7. The CDR3 coding sequence is TGTGCCAGCAGCCCCTTCCCGGGACAGAGCACAGATACGCAGTATTTT. It yields the protein CASSPFPGQSTDTQYF.

V gene TRBV4-3 combines with J gene TRBJ2-1; D gene unclear. The CDR3 is 13 residues long. Germline assignment: CDR1 LGHNA and CDR2 YSLEER. Trimming removed 1 base at V and 5 bases at J, with 6 bases between. The CDR3 DNA reads as TGCGCCAGCAGCCAAGTACTTCACAATGAGCAGTTCTTC. It specifies CASSQVLHNEQFF.

The V call is TRBV13, the J call TRBJ2-7, with D hard to call. This CDR3 has 15 amino acids. Trimming left V 2 bases short and J 1 base short, with 12 bases between. The germline CDR1 and CDR2 sequences are PRHDT and FYEKMQ (reference sequence). The CDR3 reads CASSLRGMTSYEQYF. The CDR3 nucleotides are TGTGCCAGCAGCTTACGTGGGATGACTTCCTACGAGCAGTACTTC. Full variable domain (remainder filled in from reference TRBV13 and TRBJ2-7): AAGVIQSPRHLIKEKRETATLKCYPIPRHDTVYWYQQGPGQDPQFLISFYEKMQSDKGSIPDRFSAQQFSDYHSELNMSSLELGDSALYFCASSLRGMTSYEQYFGPGTRLTVT.

The table lists this clonotype with a few counts. This chain links TRBV29-1 with TRBJ2-3; 7 nucleotides line up with TRBD1. J was trimmed by 4 bases and V by 7 bases; bases with no gene match: 8. The CDR3 covers 13 residues. CDR1 is SQVTM, CDR2 ANQGSEA, per germline. CDR3 sequence: CSGTGTASDTQYF. The CDR3 DNA follows: TGCAGCGGAACCGGGACAGCTTCAGATACGCAGTATTTT.

This chain uses TRBV3-1 with TRBJ1-1; D unclear. This CDR3 has 12 amino acids. Germline V gene sequence: CDR1 LGHDT, CDR2 YNNKEL (reference sequence). The V end was cut by 1 base, the J end by 9 bases, with 9 bases between. The CDR3 region is CASSQVGRKAFF. As DNA, the CDR3 is TGTGCCAGCAGCCAAGTCGGCAGGAAAGCTTTCTTT.

This chain joins TRBV20-1 and TRBJ2-1; 7 bases are a match to TRBD2. The CDR3 contains 14 residues. The trim removed 3 bases at V and 5 bases at J, leaving 7 bases unmatched. Germline CDR1 reads DFQATT; CDR2 reads SNEGSKA (reference sequence). CDR3 sequence (DNA): TGCAGTGCTAGGATTTCTAGCGGCAACAATGAGCAGTTCTTC. As protein: CSARISSGNNEQFF.

This sequence joins TRBV7-9 and TRBJ2-5; 9 nucleotides align to TRBD2. The J call may be mistaken, given a closer DNA end match to TRBJ2-7. This CDR3 is built from 15 residues. Germline CDR1 is SEHNR and CDR2 is FQNEAQ (reference sequence). CDR3 in amino acids: CASSLLAGPFYEQYF. The CDR3 nucleotides are TGTGCCAGCAGCTTACTAGCGGGACCGTTCTACGAGCAGTACTTC.

The rearrangement uses TRBV7-7 and TRBJ2-1; D may correspond to TRBD1 or TRBD2 (5 bases each). Trimming shortened V by 1 base and J by 12 bases, and 16 bases separated the two germline ends. Germline V lookup: CDR1 SSHAT, CDR2 FNYEAQ (reference sequence). This CDR3 has 14 amino acids. The CDR3 sequence: CASSLGIQDGGQFF. DNA of the CDR3: TGTGCCAGCAGCTTAGGAATACAGGATGGAGGGCAGTTCTTC.

The chain recombines TRBV4-1 with TRBJ1-2, with D maybe TRBD1 (6 bases). Trimming took 4 bases from V and 8 from J, leaving 14 bases between them. This CDR3 is built from 13 residues. The germline CDR1 and CDR2 sequences are MGHRA and YSYEKL. CDR3 sequence reads: CASSRTGTLGYTF. DNA for the CDR3: TGCGCCAGCAGCCGAACAGGGACCTTAGGCTACACCTTC.

This chain connects TRBV7-2 to TRBJ2-7; D gene uncertain. Trimming stripped 4 bases from V and 10 bases from J, with 14 bases between. The CDR3 spans 12 residues. Germline lookup yields CDR1 SGHTA and CDR2 FQGNSA. The CDR3 bases are TGTGCCAGCAGCTCACATGCGAAGGCCCAGTACTTC. Translating it yields CASSSHAKAQYF.

The rearrangement joins TRBV6-5 to TRBJ1-2; D remains ambiguous. The V and J ends lost 7 bases and 8 bases respectively, with 26 bases between them. CDR3 length: 16 residues. Germline CDR1 reads MNHEY; CDR2 reads SVGAGI. The CDR3 loop reads CASTRSGIRISGGYTF. CDR3 DNA sequence: TGTGCCAGCACCCGGTCGGGCATCAGAATCTCGGGAGGCTACACCTTC.

Here the CDR3 reads CASSPIMGSSYEQYF. The CDR3 DNA reads TGCGCCAGCAGCCCCATTATGGGGAGCTCCTACGAGCAGTACTTC. The chain carries TRBV4-1 and TRBJ2-7, with a possible D match to TRBD2 (5 bases). V was pared by 4 bases and J by 0 bases, with 13 bases between. Germline V CDR1 and CDR2: MGHRA, YSYEKL. CDR3 length equals 15 residues.

CDR3 DNA: TGTGCCAGCAGTGTGACAGGGGGCGGCCAGTACGAGCAGTACTTC. This codes for CASSVTGGGQYEQYF. The gene calls are TRBV25-1 and TRBJ2-7; 10 positions agree with TRBD1. Germline V gives CDR1 MGHDK, CDR2 SYGVNS. The CDR3 is 15 amino acids. V trimming: 4 bases; J trimming: 4 bases; junction bases outside the gene matches: 7.

This clonotype was counted once. At one end, the junction sequence differs from germline, possibly due to a read error. The chain is built from TRBV7-9 and TRBJ2-1; tentatively, D is TRBD2 (5 bases). Germline V CDR1 and CDR2: SEHNR, FQNEAQ (reference sequence). The CDR3 has 15 amino acids. The CDR3, as DNA: TGCGCCAGCAGCTTACCTGAAGTTTTCGGGGATGAGCAGTTCTTC. Its translation is CASSLPEVFGDEQFF.

The chain is built from TRBV25-1 and TRBJ2-5; weak D call: TRBD1 (6 bases). Looked up from germline, CDR1 is MGHDK and CDR2 is SYGVNS. Trimming shortened V by 1 base and J by 1 base, and 7 bases separated the two germline ends. The CDR3 is 14 residues long. Here the CDR3 reads CASSESGVQETQYF. CDR3 DNA: TGTGCCAGCAGTGAATCAGGGGTCCAAGAGACCCAGTACTTC.

On this clonotype itself: The junction differs from germline at one of its ends, possibly a read error. The V gene is TRBV10-3, the J gene TRBJ1-1; D not resolved. CDR1 and CDR2 from the germline V gene are ENHRY and SYGVKD. This CDR3 is built from 15 residues. CDR3 region: CAISGSGVQNTEVFF. CDR3 bases: TGTGCCATCAGTGGGAGCGGGGTCCAGAACACTGAAGTTTTCTTT.

The genes are TRBV11-2 and TRBJ1-2; tentatively, D is TRBD1 (5 bases). Germline V lookup: CDR1 SGHAT, CDR2 FQNNGV. This CDR3 comprises 13 residues. With 4 bases removed from V and 4 bases from J, the gap between germline ends came to 10 bases. CDR3 protein: CASSSREGYGYTF. The CDR3 DNA sequence: TGTGCCAGCAGCTCCAGGGAGGGCTATGGCTACACCTTC.

V is TRBV4-2 and J is TRBJ1-2; D remains ambiguous. V lost 1 base to trimming and J lost 4 bases, with 13 bases between them. Germline CDR1 is LGHNA and CDR2 is YNFKEQ. CDR3 length: 15 amino acids. The CDR3 DNA sequence: TGTGCCAGCAGCCAAGGATCAAGGTCCCGCTATGGCTACACCTTC. Translation: CASSQGSRSRYGYTF.

This rearrangement joins TRBV14 to TRBJ1-4; possible D gene TRBD1, 5 bases. CDR3 length equals 14 residues. The V and J ends lost 4 bases and 8 bases respectively, with 14 bases between them. Germline V gene data show CDR1 as SGHDN and CDR2 as FVKESK. Here the CDR3 reads CASSPAGQGEKLFF. CDR3 DNA sequence: TGTGCCAGCAGCCCTGCGGGGCAGGGAGAAAAACTGTTTTTT.